Reported below is one T cell receptor (beta chain). The antigen it binds to is not known. No much larger clone exists at a distance of one base, and base qualities are not known. Library preparation used the immunoSEQ multiplex PCR assay. The multiplex PCR relied on a mix of 60 forward primers for TCR Vbeta segments and 13 reverse primers for TCR Jbeta segments. The CDR3 region of rearranged TCR beta genes was amplified from genomic DNA by a multiplex PCR assay. The amplified TCR beta libraries were sequenced on the Illumina HiSeq System as 87-base-pair reads. Under the source paper's analysis protocol: In a later analysis, some 80 million unique TCR beta chains were counted across the approximately 640 repertoires, and around 11 million of these chains were shared by at least two donors. Raw reads were error-corrected and collapsed into unique sequences with a nearest-neighbor algorithm that merged closely related sequences to remove PCR and sequencing errors. V, D and J gene segments were assigned by aligning CDR3 sequences to IMGT reference sequences. Each retained sequence needed at least a six-nucleotide match to both a V gene segment and a J gene segment. Rearrangements were called productive when the CDR3 lacked stop codons and stayed in frame with V and J; all others were non-productive. CDR3 was defined by IMGT convention, running from the second conserved V-encoded cysteine to the conserved J-encoded phenylalanine. In an earlier analysis of approximately 500 of the donors, sequences lacking an unambiguous match to a single V gene segment were excluded. In an earlier analysis of approximately 500 of the donors, a V segment was called functional when productive rearrangements were above 56.7%, and segregating when the standard deviation between donors exceeded 5%. A statistical classification framework was developed to diagnose cytomegalovirus status using the catalog of TCR beta chain sequences. A later analysis assigned V and J genes by comparing TCR nucleotide sequences with IMGT/GENE-DB human TR gene sequences. In a later analysis, CDR3 sequences and most-parsimonious VDJ recombination scenarios were assigned using the TCRdist pipeline. In a later analysis, every TCR beta chain was defined by the combination of its CDR3 amino acid sequence and its V-gene family, and reads without a unique V-gene family were dropped. As a way to deal with suspected cross-contamination and a sequencing artifact, a later analysis dropped 500 to 700 nucleotide sequences that were highly shared and had low generation probability. A later analysis calculated a clonal expansion index for each public chain from normalized within-repertoire ranks of inferred template counts. In a later analysis, generation probabilities were computed with a VDJ recombination model fitted to out-of-frame rearrangements, and the resulting probabilities were checked against IGoR. A later analysis scored TCR-TCR, TCR-HLA and TCR-CMV co-occurrence with hypergeometric tests, applying a repertoire-size bias correction to TCR pairs. A later analysis estimated false discovery rates by permuting HLA or CMV assignments 20 times. In a later analysis, co-occurring TCRs were grouped using DBSCAN, and TCRdist sequence similarity was added for clustering within HLA-allele-positive subsets. Repertoires with fewer than 30,000 or more than 120,000 public chains were left out of co-occurrence clustering, as were about 5 repertoires with anomalous nucleotide sharing. TCRdb carries this immuneACCESS record with in-frame sequences only. Its versions omit some clonotypes, under half of them owing to an unresolved V gene in the studies checked, with the rest unexplained. V and J calls and clone size are copied from that table; D and trimming were computed from the DNA. The sample records under 150,000 clones, over 80% of which are singletons. The ten most abundant clones make up over 1% of the sample.

The record originates from a study of cytomegalovirus exposure and HLA in healthy donors (dated by TCRdb to about 2017). With respect to the entire study: According to an earlier analysis of 450 to 650 of the donors, about 179 million T cells yielded roughly 110 million unique TCR beta sequences and 250 to 350 Gb of sequence data. Approximately 310 gigabases of sequencing data and tens of millions of unique TCR sequences were included in an early release covering roughly 600 HLA-typed donors. Of the roughly 410 genotyped donors, roughly 80% were placed in the genetic ancestry cluster associated with self-reported Caucasian donors. The aim of the study was to test whether cataloging public T cell receptors could identify signatures of past pathogen exposure. Using immunosequencing, the study profiled T cell repertoires from around 680 subjects and related those repertoires to cytomegalovirus serostatus. In addition to the first cohort of 650 to 750 subjects, a separate validation cohort of over 90 different subjects was used. To predict cytomegalovirus infection status, the study brought together high-throughput TCR immunosequencing, statistical association of individual TCRs with disease status, and machine learning. A later analysis re-examined previously published TCR beta repertoires from just over 650 donors and added high-resolution HLA genotyping to investigate patterns of TCR occurrence. The later analysis used no new phenotypic data to find candidate immune exposures, relying instead on TCR beta sequences and their occurrence across donors. To decide whether each TCR beta V gene segment behaved as functional or pseudogenic, an earlier analysis of some 580 of the donors relied on high-throughput TCR beta sequencing. Donor age, sex, ethnicity and CMV serostatus were compiled together with the repertoire data. A later genetic analysis took genome-wide SNP genotypes for about 60% of the roughly 670 donors and used that subset as a discovery cohort. Every repertoire in the discovery cohort had been generated on one and the same sequencing platform. Class I and class II HLA loci were covered by the typing at four-digit resolution. Typing coverage differed by locus: A, B, C, DRB1 and DQB1 were typed in about 629-630 donors, DQA1 in roughly 500, DPA1 in some 570, and DPB1 in 472. Because of strong linkage in the cohort, a handful of DR-DQ haplotypes were treated as single units for association and clustering. Among roughly 400 genotyped donors of the cohort, an average of about 240,000 unique TCR beta nucleotide sequences were sequenced per donor, around 18% of them non-productive. Overall study results and their limits: A later analysis found that HLA-associated TCR beta chains were more clonally expanded and had lower generation probabilities than equally common non-associated chains. The study gave a list of 150 to 200 TCR beta chains associated with cytomegalovirus. Some IMGT-functional V segments, including TRBV6-2 and TRBV6-3, could not be told apart with the 87-base-pair reads, so those segments were excluded. An earlier analysis of some 590 of the donors showed that most TCR beta V segments appeared in productive rearrangements either about 87% or about 30% of the time, which broadly matched IMGT annotations. The classifier was reported to diagnose cytomegalovirus status with high specificity and sensitivity in both the original cohort and the validation cohort. Only TCR beta chains were sequenced in this cohort, and the absence of alpha or paired-chain data limited detectable features. In a later analysis, TCR association rates were found to vary across HLA loci, with the most associated TCRs seen for DRB1 alleles and the fewest for HLA-C alleles. Approximately 18 rarely observed V segments, including chromosome 9 orphons, were excluded from the earlier analysis of approximately 500 of the donors because counts were too low. Correlated functional status among segregating V segments might be attributable to linkage disequilibrium, but an unknown experimental factor could not be ruled out. Specific HLA alleles were associated with roughly 16,000 TCR beta sequences at a false discovery rate of 0.05 in a later analysis. In a later genetic analysis, a missense DCLRE1C variant was associated with V-gene and J-gene trimming of TCR beta chains, and the association was replicated in an independent cohort. While some public TCRs were present in many individuals, most TCR sequences turned up only very rarely across donors. In vitro tests confirmed that a few of the cytomegalovirus-associated TCR beta chains recognize cytomegalovirus antigens. According to a later analysis, most CMV-associated TCR beta chains appeared to be HLA-restricted, and the HLA associations seemed to be driven largely by CMV exposure. A further reported finding was that TCR beta sequences accurately predicted the HLA-A and HLA-B alleles for most subjects in the first cohort. When HLA alleles, especially DR and DQ, strongly co-occurred, attributing TCR associations to individual alleles was difficult. A group of highly shared sequence variants was considered likely to be a technical artifact of the sequencing pipeline. HLA typing was unavailable for some donors at each locus, so association tests used only the typed subset. According to a later analysis, parvovirus B19, influenza, CMV and Epstein-Barr virus appeared linked to several top co-occurrence clusters. The presence/absence analyses assumed that sequencing depth was roughly uniform across donors, and that assumption may not be true. In a later genetic analysis, fewer N-insertions in productive TCRs were reported among donors in an Asian-associated ancestry cluster than the roughly 670-donor mean. CMV serostatus was the only immune exposure information available for the cohort. According to the authors, the approach could potentially be generalized to other disease states and immunological phenotypes.

From its cysteine to its phenylalanine, the CDR3 spans 16 amino acids. Of the read, only the CDR3 DNA is kept; its 48 bases are in frame from base 1. The germline V gene encodes CDR1 SNHLY and CDR2 FYNNEI. V lost 8 bases and J lost 0 bases; the stretch between them is 17 bases long. In total, 600 or so healthy bone marrow donors made up the cohort. At the time of sampling, every cohort member was nominally healthy, though immune exposures that went unrecorded were likely present. The donor tested CMV seronegative, placing the donor among the 300 to 450 seronegative members of the cohort. A peripheral blood sample was provided by each donor, and peripheral blood mononuclear cells were used for TCR beta sequencing. The Qiagen DNeasy Blood Extraction Kit was used to extract genomic DNA from the blood cell samples.

The sequenced material came from PBMCs. The sequence links TRBV2 to TRBJ1-3; no D gene can be assigned with confidence. This receptor was obtained from a boy between 10 and 17 years old in good health and CMV-seronegative. This receptor has the CDR3 CASLPSGGPSGNTIYF. The bases read TGTGCCAGCCTTCCTTCGGGAGGACCCTCTGGAAACACCATATATTTT.